This TCR beta chain was recovered during a study of T-cell memory formation after mild COVID-19. Study conclusions and caveats: Certain responding clones were present in pre-infection memory, suggesting participation of cross-reactive memory. Among clones contracting day 15 to 85, CD4/CD8 was balanced, whereas later expanders leaned CD4+.

The CDR3 totals 13 residues. Trimming left V 3 bases short and J 10 bases short, with 13 bases between. Of note for this clonotype: What it recognizes is unknown.

The TCR alpha and TCR beta cDNA libraries, bearing sample barcodes and UMIs, were generated by 5'RACE using constant-segment primers. Each CDR3 protein is one row after TCRdb ran MiXCR on the 5' RACE reads. Of 250,000 to 300,000 distinct CDR3 sequences listed, 15% to 20% are singletons. The chain couples TRBV12-3 or TRBV12-4 to TRBJ2-1; D possibly corresponds to TRBD1 (5 bases). Input material: PBMCs or a T cell subset sorted from them (not recorded which). The TCR sequence derives from a man younger than 35 who had mild COVID-19 (a few samples of this study predate the infection). Cell type and time point are not known. CDR3 amino acids: CASSFIQGKEQFF. The CDR3 nucleotides are TGTGCCAGCAGTTTTATTCAGGGCAAAGAGCAGTTCTTC.